These T cell receptor beta chains were read from a single sample in a study of T cell changes during pregnancy in multiple sclerosis. Sequenced by immunoSEQ multiplex PCR; TCRdb stores in-frame clones only, minus some. The table lists around 80,000 clones, 90% to 95% of them singletons, with approximately 1.4% in the top ten. Sequenced material: peripheral blood, taken before pregnancy. These TCRs come from a female donor with multiple sclerosis, enrolled in a pregnancy study. Both conserved end residues are trimmed from each CDR3. A clone size is listed for some rows: how often the clone was seen (once, few, many), or a class if it is expanded.

V gene	clone size	CDR3 protein
TRBV4-1	NA	ASSQISGVSYEQY
TRBV4-2	NA	ASSQDTGATNEKLF
TRBV5-8	NA	ASSLDGSSYNEQF
TRBV6-1	NA	ASGGVGQGAEQY
TRBV11-2	NA	ATRPDSNEKLF
TRBV27	once	ASSRLAMLEQY
TRBV6-1	NA	ASSAGRGSGELF
TRBV7-3	NA	ASSLGQSSPLH
TRBV29-1	once	SADINYGYT
TRBV7-7	NA	ASSLGGWTEAF
TRBV30	few	ATQALNTEAF
TRBV5-6	NA	ASSSGGTTGRETQY
TRBV30	NA	AWSTITGPAEKLF
TRBV27	NA	ASSLSYGGYNEKLF
TRBV6-1	NA	ASLGVSYEQY
TRBV5-1	NA	ASSASGEGEQY
TRBV6-6	NA	ASSYQGASSYEQY
TRBV6-1	once	ASSGPTGIYGYT
TRBV19	NA	ASSLGQGPTGELF
TRBV2	NA	ASSGDRGEGGYT
TRBV5-6	NA	ASSLGLGTDTQY
TRBV5-1	NA	ASSEGSQIGNQPQH
TRBV11-2	NA	ASSLGSSGGAQETQY
TRBV19	NA	ASSSQDRGHQPQH
TRBV6-1	NA	ASSESTGYGYT
TRBV10-1	few	ASGTENSPLH
TRBV6-6	NA	ASSLDSNQPQH
TRBV15	NA	ATSTGLTTYNEQF
TRBV5-1	NA	ASTPQGKGYEQY
TRBV29-1	NA	SVGTGSPNYGYT
TRBV21-1	NA	ASSKEELGLAGIPYEQY
TRBV5-6	NA	ASSGGDRSMNTEAF
TRBV6-5	NA	ASSYDGGGVYTQY
TRBV4-1	NA	ASRATGSDYGYT
TRBV11-2	NA	ASSRDRYYGYT
TRBV7-2	NA	ASSLGDRGRSMDT
TRBV19	NA	ASSIGQESYGYT
TRBV5-1	NA	ASRSAGGFHTEAF
TRBV7-2	NA	ASSATRGGTQTQY
TRBV6-1	once	ASSDGSGGPSSYNEQF
TRBV18	NA	ASSHRLAGGLKVPDTQY
TRBV7-2	NA	ASSLTGVGYGYT